The present T cell receptor (beta chain) was sequenced within a study of blood T cell repertoires in COVID-19. Turning to the study itself: Acute and convalescent COVID-19 specimens originated in the United States, Italy and Spain.

The length of the CDR3 is 15 residues. The germline gives CDR1 LNHNV, CDR2 YYDKDF (reference sequence). V was clipped by 5 bases and J by 4 bases, with 15 bases between them. The assay was immunoSEQ multiplex PCR, and TCRdb's table has in-frame clones only and misses some. The repertoire includes about 80,000 clones, around 81% of them detected once, and approximately 15% sits in the top ten. J is TRBJ1-5 and V is TRBV15; D possibly corresponds to TRBD1 (6 bases). This TCR was sampled from a human donor in a cohort sampled during active COVID-19. Sequencing was carried out using peripheral blood. CDR3 nucleotide sequence: TGTGCCACCAGCCCCCGCGGGAGGGGGAATCAGCCCCAGCATTTT. Translated: CATSPRGRGNQPQHF.